This TCR beta chain came from a study of blood T cell repertoires in COVID-19. Study overall: COVID-19 samples from acute and convalescent phases originated in the United States, Italy and Spain. PBMCs, B-cell-depleted T cells, or T cells provided the cDNA or gDNA that made up the material.

Only a few counts were recorded for this clone. Original analysis: Estimates of nucleated cell counts were drawn from the amplification of reference gene primers. The assay was immunoSEQ multiplex PCR, and TCRdb's table has in-frame clones only and misses some. V and J calls and clone size are given by that table; D and trimming were obtained from the DNA. The data hold tens of thousands of clones, with around 78% observed a single time. The CDR3 covers 15 residues. Germline lookup yields CDR1 MNHEY and CDR2 SMNVEV (reference sequence). Trimming took off 7 bases at V and 1 base at J, with 16 bases between the two ends.

V gene TRBV27 combines with J gene TRBJ1-1, with D possibly TRBD1 on 5 matching bases. Sequenced material: peripheral blood. This sequence originates from a human donor in a cohort sampled during active COVID-19. CDR3 sequence (DNA): TGTGCCAGCATGGCCTGGGGCACCCCGAACACTGAAGCTTTCTTT. Its protein product is CASMAWGTPNTEAFF.